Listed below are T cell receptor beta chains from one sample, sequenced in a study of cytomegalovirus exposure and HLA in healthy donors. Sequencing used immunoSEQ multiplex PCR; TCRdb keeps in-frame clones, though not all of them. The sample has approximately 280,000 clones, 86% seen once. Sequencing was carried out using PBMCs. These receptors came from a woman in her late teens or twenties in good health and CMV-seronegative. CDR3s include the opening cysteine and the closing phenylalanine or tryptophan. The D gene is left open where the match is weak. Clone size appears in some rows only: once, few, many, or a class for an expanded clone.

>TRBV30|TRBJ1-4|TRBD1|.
CAWSDPGQGSEKLFF
TGTGCCTGGAGTGATCCGGGACAGGGCTCCGAAAAACTGTTTTTT
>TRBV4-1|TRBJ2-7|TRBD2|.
CASSQVPGRESGEQYF
TGCGCCAGCAGCCAAGTACCGGGGCGGGAGTCGGGCGAGCAGTACTTC
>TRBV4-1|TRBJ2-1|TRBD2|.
CASSQDYGGRGSYNEQFF
TGCGCCAGCAGCCAAGATTATGGCGGGAGGGGGTCCTACAATGAGCAGTTCTTC
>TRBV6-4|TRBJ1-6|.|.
CASSDSIGGRTPLHF
TGTGCCAGCAGTGACTCGATTGGGGGGAGGACACCCCTCCACTTT
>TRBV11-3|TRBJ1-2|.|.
CASSIRNYGYTF
TGTGCCAGCAGCATTAGAAACTATGGCTACACCTTC
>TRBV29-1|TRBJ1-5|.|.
CSAAGVPDQPQHF
TGCAGCGCCGCCGGGGTACCCGATCAGCCCCAGCATTTT
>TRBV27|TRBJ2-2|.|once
CASSQDRSPGELFF
TGTGCCAGCAGCCAAGACAGATCCCCCGGGGAGCTGTTTTTT
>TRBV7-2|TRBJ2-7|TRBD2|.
CASSPGPGLVYEQYF
TGTGCCAGCAGCCCCGGTCCGGGACTAGTCTACGAGCAGTACTTC
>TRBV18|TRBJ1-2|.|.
CASSPAGAHGYTF
TGTGCCAGCTCGCCAGCGGGGGCCCATGGCTACACCTTC
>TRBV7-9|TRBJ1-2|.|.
CASSPGQGSVYGYTF
TGTGCCAGCAGCCCGGGGCAGGGGTCGGTCTATGGCTACACCTTC
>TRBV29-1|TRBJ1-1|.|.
CSVGRQNTEAFF
TGCAGCGTTGGACGACAGAACACTGAAGCTTTCTTT
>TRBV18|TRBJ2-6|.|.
CASSPPQWRGRKGANVLTF
TGTGCCAGCTCACCACCCCAATGGAGGGGGCGAAAGGGGGCCAACGTCCTGACTTTC
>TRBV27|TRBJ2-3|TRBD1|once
CASSRPGQGTDTQYF
TGTGCCAGCAGTAGGCCGGGACAGGGCACAGATACGCAGTATTTT
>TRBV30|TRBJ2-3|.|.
CACQGGADTQYF
TGTGCCTGCCAAGGGGGTGCAGATACGCAGTATTTT
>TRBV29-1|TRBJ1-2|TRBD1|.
CSAGVDRDYGYTF
TGCAGCGCGGGGGTTGACAGGGATTATGGCTACACCTTC
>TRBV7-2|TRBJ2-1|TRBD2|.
CASSPTYIAGGGSYNEQFF
TGTGCCAGCAGCCCGACGTATATAGCGGGGGGAGGCTCCTACAATGAGCAGTTCTTC
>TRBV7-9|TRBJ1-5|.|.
CASSLEGGRQPQHF
TGTGCCAGCAGCTTAGAGGGAGGTCGACAGCCCCAGCATTTT
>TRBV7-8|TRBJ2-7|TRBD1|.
CASSNQDRATYEQYF
TGTGCCAGCAGCAACCAGGACAGGGCGACCTACGAGCAGTACTTC
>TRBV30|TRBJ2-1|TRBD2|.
CAISRGGVIYNEQFF
TGTGCCATCTCCCGCGGGGGGGTCATCTACAATGAGCAGTTCTTC
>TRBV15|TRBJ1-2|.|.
CATSRDEVVGPVEHRFNYGYTF
TGTGCCACCAGCAGAGATGAGGTAGTCGGTCCGGTCGAACATAGGTTTAACTATGGCTACACCTTC
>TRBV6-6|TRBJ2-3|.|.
CASSYYPTIYTQYF
TGTGCCAGCAGTTACTATCCGACAATTTATACGCAGTATTTT
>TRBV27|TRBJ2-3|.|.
CASKRAIPTDTQYF
TGTGCCAGCAAGCGGGCTATACCCACAGATACGCAGTATTTT
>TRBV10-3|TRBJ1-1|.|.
CAISDTGVLNTEAFF
TGTGCCATCAGTGACACGGGGGTCTTGAACACTGAAGCTTTCTTT
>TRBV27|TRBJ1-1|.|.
CASRDGQINTEAFF
TGTGCCAGCAGAGACGGACAGATAAACACTGAAGCTTTCTTT
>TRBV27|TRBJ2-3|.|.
CASSKTSSGTDTQYF
TGTGCCAGCAGTAAGACTAGTTCGGGCACAGATACGCAGTATTTT
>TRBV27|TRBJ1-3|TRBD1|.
CASSTKQGSSGNTIYF
TGTGCCAGCAGTACTAAACAGGGGTCCTCTGGAAACACCATATATTTT
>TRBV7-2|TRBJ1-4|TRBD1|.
CASSLIGSAGTVNEKLFF
TGTGCCAGCAGCTTAATTGGCAGTGCCGGGACAGTTAATGAAAAACTGTTTTTT
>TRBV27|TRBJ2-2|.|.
CASSYSGEGHGELFF
TGTGCCAGCAGTTACTCAGGGGAAGGTCACGGGGAGCTGTTTTTT
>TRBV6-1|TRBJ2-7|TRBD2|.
CASSEAHSGLAGPYEQYF
TGTGCCAGCAGTGAAGCCCATTCGGGACTAGCGGGGCCCTACGAGCAGTACTTC
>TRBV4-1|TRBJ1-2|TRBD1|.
CASSQGQIPNYGYTF
TGCGCCAGCAGCCAGGGACAGATCCCTAACTATGGCTACACCTTC
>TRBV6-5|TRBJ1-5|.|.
CASSLYRDSNQPQHF
TGTGCCAGCAGTTTATACAGGGATAGCAATCAGCCCCAGCATTTT
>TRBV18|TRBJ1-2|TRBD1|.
CASSPDRAHNYGYTF
TGTGCCAGCTCACCCGACAGGGCCCATAACTATGGCTACACCTTC
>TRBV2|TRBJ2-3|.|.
CASSARAGTSTDTQYF
TGTGCCAGCAGTGCACGTGCGGGGACTAGCACAGATACGCAGTATTTT
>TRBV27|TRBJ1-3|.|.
CASSARTPPGNTIYF
TGTGCCAGCAGTGCCCGGACACCTCCTGGAAACACCATATATTTT
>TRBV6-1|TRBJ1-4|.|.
CASSEVVRGFGKLFF
TGTGCCAGCAGTGAAGTGGTACGCGGGTTCGGAAAACTGTTTTTT
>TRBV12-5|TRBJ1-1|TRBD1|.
CASGLGTGGEAFF
TGTGCTAGTGGCTTAGGGACAGGGGGTGAAGCTTTCTTT
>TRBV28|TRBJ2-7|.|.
CASSSTAGSRRWGVLYEQYF
TGTGCCAGCAGTTCTACCGCAGGGAGCCGTCGATGGGGGGTCTTATACGAGCAGTACTTC
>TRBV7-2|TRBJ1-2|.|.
CASSSDRLLYGYTF
TGTGCCAGCAGCTCTGACAGGCTGCTCTATGGCTACACCTTC
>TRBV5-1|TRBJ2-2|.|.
CASTREGANTGELFF
TGCGCCAGCACACGGGAGGGGGCAAACACCGGGGAGCTGTTTTTT
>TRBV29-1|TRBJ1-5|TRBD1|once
CSVGQGKSQPQHF
TGCAGCGTTGGACAGGGGAAGAGTCAGCCCCAGCATTTT
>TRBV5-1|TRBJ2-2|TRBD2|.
CASSFPSGGATGELFF
TGCGCCAGCAGCTTTCCTAGCGGGGGGGCCACCGGGGAGCTGTTTTTT
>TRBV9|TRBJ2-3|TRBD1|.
CASSAGTGVTDTQYF
TGTGCCAGCAGCGCCGGGACAGGAGTCACAGATACGCAGTATTTT
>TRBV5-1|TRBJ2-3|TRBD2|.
CASSSGRTSVYTDTQYF
TGCGCCAGCAGCTCCGGCCGGACTAGCGTATACACAGATACGCAGTATTTT
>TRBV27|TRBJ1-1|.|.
CASGGGVRNTEAFF
TGTGCCAGTGGGGGAGGGGTAAGGAACACTGAAGCTTTCTTT
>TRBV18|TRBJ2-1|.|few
CASSPPGYEQFF
TGTGCCAGCTCACCTCCCGGGTATGAGCAGTTCTTC
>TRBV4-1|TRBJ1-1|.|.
CASHKGFLLAGMNTEAFF
TGCGCCAGCCACAAAGGGTTCTTGCTGGCGGGAATGAACACTGAAGCTTTCTTT
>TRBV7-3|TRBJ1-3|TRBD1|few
CASSPRTGGSGNTIYF
TGTGCCAGCAGCCCCCGGACAGGGGGCTCTGGAAACACCATATATTTT